These 23 T cell receptor beta chains came from one sample sequenced in a study of cytomegalovirus exposure and HLA in healthy donors. The PCR contained 60 Vbeta and 13 Jbeta primers. Clones were sequenced by immunoSEQ multiplex PCR, and TCRdb holds only the in-frame ones, with some missing. Here the sample spans roughly 200,000 clones, around 78% being singletons. The material sequenced was PBMCs. These receptors came from a woman aged 25 to 39 in good health and CMV-seropositive.

The chain uses TRBV5-4 and TRBJ2-2; the match to TRBD2 covers 9 bases. The length of the CDR3 is 15 residues. Per germline, CDR1 SGHNT and CDR2 YYREEE (reference sequence). The J segment lost 7 bases and the V segment lost 6 bases, leaving 10 bases of the junction unmatched. The CDR3 sequence: CASTPGLARGGELFF. The CDR3 coding sequence is TGTGCCAGCACTCCGGGACTAGCTAGGGGCGGGGAGCTGTTTTTT.

This sequence joins TRBV4-2 and TRBJ1-5, with 7 bases lining up with TRBD1. Germline V CDR1 and CDR2: LGHNA, YNFKEQ. The junction had 15 bases not matched to a gene; V was cut back by 0 bases and J by 4 bases. CDR3 length: 19 residues. CDR3 bases: TGTGCCAGCAGCCAAGATCAAGGAGCCACAGGGGATGGAAATCAGCCCCAGCATTTT. It encodes CASSQDQGATGDGNQPQHF.

This clone occurred once. The chain employs TRBV5-1 and TRBJ2-3; D is perhaps TRBD1 (6 bases). CDR3 length equals 15 residues. The V end was cut by 5 bases, the J end by 0 bases, with 13 bases between. The germline V gene encodes CDR1 SGHRS and CDR2 YFSETQ. CDR3 region: CASSLDRRSTDTQYF. In DNA form, the CDR3 reads TGCGCCAGCAGTCTTGACAGGCGAAGCACAGATACGCAGTATTTT.

J is TRBJ2-7 and V is TRBV15; 7 nucleotides agree with TRBD1. The CDR3 has 15 residues. V trimming: 3 bases; J trimming: 1 base; junction bases outside the gene matches: 6. Per germline, CDR1 LNHNV and CDR2 YYDKDF (reference sequence). The CDR3 region has the DNA TGTGCCACCAGCAGGACAGGGCGCCCATCCTACGAGCAGTACTTC. It codes for CATSRTGRPSYEQYF.

The rearrangement links TRBV11-3 to TRBJ2-7; 7 nucleotides match TRBD1. Germline assignment: CDR1 SGHNT and CDR2 YENEEA. Unmatched junction bases numbered 9, after V lost 5 bases and J lost 5 bases. CDR3 length: 14 residues. CDR3 residues: CASSAARGRDEQYF. The CDR3, as DNA: TGTGCCAGCAGCGCAGCTAGGGGGCGGGACGAGCAGTACTTC. The complete variable domain, with remaining parts taken from reference TRBV11-3 and TRBJ2-7, reads EAGVVQSPRYKIIEKKQPVAFWCNPISGHNTLYWYLQNLGQGPELLIRYENEEAVDDSQLPKDRFSAERLKGVDSTLKIQPAELGDSAVYLCASSAARGRDEQYFGPGTRLTVT.

This chain uses TRBV15 with TRBJ2-7; D might be TRBD2 (5 bases). The germline V gene encodes CDR1 LNHNV and CDR2 YYDKDF (reference sequence). This CDR3 is 13 amino acids long. The V end lost 3 bases, the J end lost 4 bases, and 10 bases lay between the germline ends. The CDR3 loop is CATSRPGFYEQYF. CDR3 nucleotides: TGTGCCACCAGCAGGCCGGGGTTTTACGAGCAGTACTTC.

The rearrangement links TRBV9 to TRBJ1-2; 9 bases match TRBD1. In germline, CDR1 is SGDLS, CDR2 YYNGEE. The length of the CDR3 is 15 residues. V was clipped by 4 bases and J by 4 bases; unmatched bases: 8. CDR3 region: CASSSRGDRVYGYTF. Here the CDR3 DNA reads TGTGCCAGCAGCTCCCGTGGGGACAGGGTCTATGGCTACACCTTC.

CDR3 sequence: CASSWAEASGRAHNEQFF. Written as DNA, the CDR3 is TGTGCCAGCAGCTGGGCGGAGGCTAGCGGGAGGGCCCACAATGAGCAGTTCTTC. The gene calls are TRBV5-8 and TRBJ2-1; TRBD2 aligns across 12 bases. Germline loops: CDR1 SGHTS, CDR2 YDEGEE. The CDR3 runs 18 residues. With 3 bases clipped from V and 5 bases from J, the junction kept 12 bases outside the gene matches.

The CDR3 DNA is TGTGCCAGCAGCTTAGTTGGGACTAGCGGGAGGGAGGCGGATACGCAGTATTTT. Translating it yields CASSLVGTSGREADTQYF. The rearrangement links TRBV11-2 to TRBJ2-3, with 16 bases aligning to TRBD2. J gave up 6 bases and V 1 base, and 7 bases lay outside the gene matches. This CDR3 is 18 amino acids long. The germline gives CDR1 SGHAT, CDR2 FQNNGV.

This chain joins TRBV11-2 and TRBJ1-3; TRBD1 aligns across 7 bases. Trimming took 5 bases from V and 2 from J; bases not matched to a gene: 3. CDR1 SGHAT and CDR2 FQNNGV come from the germline V gene. This CDR3 spans 14 amino acids. The CDR3 reads CASSRDRAGNTIYF. In DNA form, the CDR3 reads TGTGCCAGCAGCCGGGACAGAGCTGGAAACACCATATATTTT.

This clone appeared a few times. The CDR3 coding sequence is TGTGCCAGCAGTCTTGGGACAGCCTATGGCTACACCTTC. Residues: CASSLGTAYGYTF. The V gene is TRBV28, the J gene TRBJ1-2, with 7 bases aligning to TRBD1. The CDR3 has 13 amino acids. Germline V gene data show CDR1 as MDHEN and CDR2 as SYDVKM. Trimming at V came to 5 bases and at J to 4 bases, leaving 4 bases not matched to a gene.

The chain employs TRBV6-1 and TRBJ1-3; 8 bases fit TRBD1. V was clipped by 2 bases and J by 5 bases; unmatched bases: 2. CDR1 and CDR2 (germline): MNHNS, SASEGT. The CDR3 consists of 14 residues. CDR3 loop: CASSERTGRNTIYF. Written as DNA, the CDR3 is TGTGCCAGCAGTGAAAGGACAGGGAGAAACACCATATATTTT.

This rearrangement joins TRBV10-3 to TRBJ2-3, with 9 bases that match TRBD2. The V segment lost 4 bases and the J segment 2 bases; nucleotides outside the gene matches: 1. This CDR3 is 14 amino acids long. Germline V gene lookup returns CDR1 ENHRY and CDR2 SYGVKD. Here the CDR3 reads CAISASGATDTQYF. In DNA form, the CDR3 reads TGTGCCATCAGTGCTAGCGGGGCCACAGATACGCAGTATTTT.

The chain carries TRBV5-8 and TRBJ1-4; 9 bases are shared with TRBD1. In germline, CDR1 is SGHTS, CDR2 YDEGEE. The ends lost 0 bases at V and 7 bases at J; junction bases unmatched: 4. CDR3 length equals 15 residues. The CDR3 bases are TGTGCCAGCAGCTTGGGGGACAGGGCCGCTGAAAAACTGTTTTTT. Protein: CASSLGDRAAEKLFF.

The chain carries TRBV11-3 and TRBJ2-5; D remains unclear. The J call is uncertain, as TRBJ2-7 better fits the DNA end. CDR1 and CDR2 (germline): SGHNT, YENEEA. The CDR3 length is 17 residues. The CDR3, as DNA: TGTGCCAGCAGCTTAGATTTGGGCCAACATCTCCCCTACGAGCAGTACTTC. Its translation is CASSLDLGQHLPYEQYF.

The chain recombines TRBV5-6 with TRBJ2-7; D is possibly TRBD1 (6 bases). The DNA matches TRBJ2-1 better at its end, which makes the J call doubtful. Germline V gene lookup returns CDR1 SGHDT and CDR2 YYEEEE. The CDR3 loop spans 15 amino acids. This chain's CDR3 is CASSMGDTTYNEQFF. The CDR3 nucleotides read TGTGCCAGCAGTATGGGGGACACAACCTACAATGAGCAGTTCTTC.

V and J are TRBV5-4 and TRBJ1-4; D remains unclear. Germline lookup yields CDR1 SGHNT and CDR2 YYREEE (reference sequence). This CDR3 is built from 16 residues. V gave up 0 bases and J gave up 6 bases, with 15 bases separating them. The CDR3 DNA reads TGTGCCAGCAGCTTGGAGCCCGCCAGCGGGCATGAAAAACTGTTTTTT. It codes for CASSLEPASGHEKLFF.

V and J are TRBV19 and TRBJ2-3; no clear D. The CDR3 is 13 residues long. V was shortened by 6 bases and J by 1 base, with 8 bases between the two germline ends. The germline V gene encodes CDR1 LNHDA and CDR2 SQIVND (reference sequence). The CDR3 DNA is TGTGCCAGTAGATCGTCTCGCACAGATACGCAGTATTTT. It translates to CASRSSRTDTQYF.

This rearrangement joins TRBV9 to TRBJ1-3, with a weak D call TRBD1 (6 bases). Germline V lookup: CDR1 SGDLS, CDR2 YYNGEE. V shed 0 bases and J shed 8 bases, with 12 bases lying between them. The CDR3 is made up of 14 amino acids. CDR3 coding DNA: TGTGCCAGCAGCGTAGCGACAGGCGAGGACACCATATATTTT. Protein: CASSVATGEDTIYF.

V gene TRBV29-1 combines with J gene TRBJ1-4, with 8 bases that match TRBD1. With 7 bases clipped from V and 7 bases from J, the junction kept 5 bases outside the gene matches. This CDR3 is built from 12 residues. CDR1 and CDR2 from the germline V gene are SQVTM and ANQGSEA. CDR3 in DNA: TGCAGCGCAGACAGGGGAGGTGAAAAACTGTTTTTT. As protein: CSADRGGEKLFF.

The J gene is TRBJ1-2, the V gene TRBV5-1; TRBD1 agrees at 7 bases. V shed 3 bases and J 6 bases; nucleotides not matched to a gene: 8. The germline gives CDR1 SGHRS, CDR2 YFSETQ. The CDR3 runs to 14 residues. CDR3 nucleotides: TGCGCCAGCAGCTCATCGACAGGGAGAGATGGCTACACCTTC. Its translation is CASSSSTGRDGYTF.

V gene TRBV11-2 combines with J gene TRBJ2-2; TRBD2 is a possible D gene (5 bases). V lost 5 bases to trimming and J lost 4 bases, with 17 bases between them. CDR1 and CDR2 from the germline V gene are SGHAT and FQNNGV. CDR3 length: 16 amino acids. CDR3 sequence reads: CASSTRGSSPTGELFF. The CDR3 DNA sequence: TGTGCCAGCAGCACACGGGGTTCCTCACCCACCGGGGAGCTGTTTTTT.

This chain uses TRBV19 with TRBJ2-5; D is unclear. The J call may be in error: the DNA end matches TRBJ2-7 better. The length of the CDR3 is 13 residues. Germline V CDR1 and CDR2: LNHDA, SQIVND (reference sequence). In DNA form, the CDR3 reads TGTGCCAGTAGTATCTCTACCTCCTACGAGCAGTACTTC. This translates into CASSISTSYEQYF.